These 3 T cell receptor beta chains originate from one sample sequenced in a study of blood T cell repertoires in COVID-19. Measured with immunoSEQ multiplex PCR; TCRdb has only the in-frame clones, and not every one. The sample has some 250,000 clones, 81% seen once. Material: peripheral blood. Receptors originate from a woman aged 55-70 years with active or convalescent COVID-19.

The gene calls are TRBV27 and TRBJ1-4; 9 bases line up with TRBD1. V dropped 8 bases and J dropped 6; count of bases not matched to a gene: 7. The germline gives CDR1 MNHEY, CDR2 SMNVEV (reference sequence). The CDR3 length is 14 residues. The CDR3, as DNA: TGTGCCAGCCCCCCGGGACAGGGAGATGAAAAACTGTTTTTT. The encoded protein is CASPPGQGDEKLFF. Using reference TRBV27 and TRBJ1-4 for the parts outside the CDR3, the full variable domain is EAQVTQNPRYLITVTGKKLTVTCSQNMNHEYMSWYRQDPGLGLRQIYYSMNVEVTDKGDVPEGYKVSRKEKRNFPLILESPSPNQTSLYFCASPPGQGDEKLFFGSGTQLSVL.

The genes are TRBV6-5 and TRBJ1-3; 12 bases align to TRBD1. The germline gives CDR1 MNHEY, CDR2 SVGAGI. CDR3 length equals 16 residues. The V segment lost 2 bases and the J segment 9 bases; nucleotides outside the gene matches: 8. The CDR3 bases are TGTGCCAGCAGTTACGGTTTGGGACAGGGGGCCACCACCATATATTTT. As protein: CASSYGLGQGATTIYF.

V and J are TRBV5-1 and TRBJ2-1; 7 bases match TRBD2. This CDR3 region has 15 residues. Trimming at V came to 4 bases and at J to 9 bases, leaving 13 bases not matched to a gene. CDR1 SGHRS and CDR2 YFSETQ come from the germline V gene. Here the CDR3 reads CASSPGLRLRGEQFF. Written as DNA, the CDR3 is TGCGCCAGCAGCCCGGGACTACGCCTAAGAGGTGAGCAGTTCTTC. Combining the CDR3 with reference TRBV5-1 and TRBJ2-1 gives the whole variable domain KAGVTQTPRYLIKTRGQQVTLSCSPISGHRSVSWYQQTPGQGLQFLFEYFSETQRNKGNFPGRFSGRQFSNSRSEMNVSTLELGDSALYLCASSPGLRLRGEQFFGPGTRLTVL.